One and the same sample provided the 19 T cell receptor beta chains below, sequenced in a study of long-term antiretroviral therapy in people with HIV. Run at survey level, the immunoSEQ assay was version v3.0. The assay was immunoSEQ multiplex PCR, and TCRdb's table has in-frame clones only and misses some. The sample includes 40,000 or so clones, 82% of them seen just once. Sample: unsorted PBMCs, taken 0.3 years after starting antiretroviral therapy. The receptors were gathered from a man younger than 30 with HIV.

The sample holds one count of this clone. This chain connects TRBV15 to TRBJ2-4, with D uncertain. The V end lost 3 bases, the J end lost 0 bases, and 21 bases lay between the germline ends. CDR1 and CDR2 from the germline V gene are LNHNV and YYDKDF (reference sequence). The CDR3 consists of 19 residues. The CDR3 nucleotides are TGTGCCACCAGCAGGGAACGTGATGACATACTCCTAGCCAAAAACATTCAGTACTTC. This codes for CATSRERDDILLAKNIQYF.

This chain's CDR3 is CASSLVGGFGGETQYF. The DNA of the CDR3 is TGCGCCAGCAGCTTGGTAGGGGGATTTGGTGGAGAGACCCAGTACTTC. V and J are TRBV5-1 and TRBJ2-5, with D possibly TRBD1 on 6 matching bases. CDR3 size: 16 residues. The V gene lost 0 bases and the J gene lost 4 bases, with 16 bases spanning the gap. The germline gives CDR1 SGHRS, CDR2 YFSETQ.

This chain links TRBV19 with TRBJ2-2; D not certain. The ends were cut back, 8 bases at V and 4 bases at J, with 17 bases in the middle. Germline V gene lookup returns CDR1 LNHDA and CDR2 SQIVND (reference sequence). The CDR3 has 15 residues. CDR3 sequence: CASRQTGRSTGELFF. As DNA, the CDR3 is TGTGCCAGTCGTCAAACGGGCAGAAGCACCGGGGAGCTGTTTTTT.

The chain carries TRBV7-9 and TRBJ2-3, with TRBD2 as a possible D gene (5 bases). The germline V gene has CDR1 SEHNR and CDR2 FQNEAQ (reference sequence). Trimming cost V 5 bases and J 1 base, with 16 bases left between them. There are 16 residues in the CDR3. For the CDR3, the DNA is TGTGCCAGCAGCCCATGGACTGATCTGGGCACAGATACGCAGTATTTT. It codes for CASSPWTDLGTDTQYF.

The chain joins TRBV30 to TRBJ1-5; TRBD1 might be the D (6 bases). This CDR3 contains 12 residues. Germline CDR1 reads GTSNPN; CDR2 reads SVGIG (reference sequence). Trimming took 6 bases from V and 4 from J, leaving 10 bases between them. The CDR3 DNA is TGTGCCTGCAGGGGTCGGAATCAGCCCCAGCATTTT. Its translation is CACRGRNQPQHF.

V gene TRBV19 combines with J gene TRBJ2-4, with a possible D match to TRBD1 (5 bases). Deletions cut 3 bases from V and 6 bases from J, with 9 bases between. This CDR3 is 13 amino acids long. Germline V gives CDR1 LNHDA, CDR2 SQIVND (reference sequence). CDR3: CASSIRGVNIQYF. Here the CDR3 DNA reads TGTGCCAGTAGTATTAGGGGTGTAAACATTCAGTACTTC.

The V gene is TRBV9, the J gene TRBJ2-3; 8 nucleotides line up with TRBD2. The CDR3 extends over 16 amino acids. CDR1 SGDLS and CDR2 YYNGEE come from the germline V gene. J gave up 5 bases and V 3 bases, and 11 bases lay outside the gene matches. The CDR3 loop reads CASSGRGSGEIDTQYF. The DNA for the CDR3 is TGTGCCAGCAGCGGAAGAGGTAGCGGGGAGATAGATACGCAGTATTTT.

The CDR3, as DNA: TGTGCCAGCAGTCCACCAACAGTCTTCCCCGGAAACACCATATATTTT. Translation: CASSPPTVFPGNTIYF. V usage is TRBV28 and J usage is TRBJ1-3; D uncertain. The CDR3 is 16 residues long. Trimming left V 5 bases short and J 4 bases short, with 18 bases between. Germline V gives CDR1 MDHEN, CDR2 SYDVKM.

V is TRBV7-8 and J is TRBJ2-5; D is possibly TRBD2 (6 bases). The CDR3 extends over 15 amino acids. In germline, CDR1 is SGHVS, CDR2 FQNEAQ. V lost 2 bases, J lost 1 base, and 11 bases lay in between. CDR3 nucleotides: TGTGCCAGCAGCTTAATAGCGGACCTCCAAGAGACCCAGTACTTC. This translates into CASSLIADLQETQYF.

This clone was seen a single time. The chain carries TRBV28 and TRBJ2-7; 8 nucleotides align to TRBD2. The V gene end was trimmed by 1 base and the J gene end by 9 bases; junction bases not matched to a gene: 11. This CDR3 spans 15 amino acids. CDR1 MDHEN and CDR2 SYDVKM come from the germline V gene. The CDR3 loop is CASSLSGAGGSGQYF. The CDR3 DNA reads as TGTGCCAGCAGTTTATCCGGCGCGGGGGGCTCTGGGCAGTACTTC.

Written as DNA, the CDR3 is TGTGCCAGCAGTCCGGGACTTCGAAACACCATATATTTT. It specifies CASSPGLRNTIYF. The chain is built from TRBV5-7 and TRBJ1-3, with TRBD1 as a possible D gene (5 bases). TRBV5-7 is an ORF, with its function uncertain. Trimming cost V 5 bases and J 5 bases, with 11 bases left between them. CDR3 size: 13 residues.

V usage is TRBV7-2 and J usage is TRBJ1-4, with 9 bases matching TRBD1. CDR1 and CDR2 (germline): SGHTA, FQGNSA. V was pared by 4 bases and J by 5 bases, with 5 bases of the junction left unmatched. The CDR3 covers 15 residues. The CDR3 coding sequence is TGTGCCAGCAGCTCGCGGACAGGGGAAAATGAAAAACTGTTTTTT. It specifies CASSSRTGENEKLFF.

The table lists this clone with a few counts. The chain couples TRBV7-3 to TRBJ2-1; 8 nucleotides align to TRBD2. The V gene's germline CDR1 is SGHTA and CDR2 FQGTGA. The V and J ends lost 3 bases and 12 bases, in that order; junction bases with no gene match: 7. The CDR3 sequence is 13 residues long. The CDR3 sequence: CASSFGLAGVQFF. The CDR3 nucleotides are TGTGCCAGCAGCTTCGGGCTAGCGGGCGTGCAGTTCTTC.

This chain links TRBV18 with TRBJ2-7; 8 positions agree with TRBD2. The CDR3 sequence is 16 residues long. Trimming cost V 0 bases and J 2 bases; bases outside gene matches: 6. Germline-derived CDR1 and CDR2 are KGHSH and LQKENI. DNA of the CDR3: TGTGCCAGCTCACCACCAAGCGGGAGCCCCCCCTACGAGCAGTACTTC. This codes for CASSPPSGSPPYEQYF.

The chain joins TRBV9 to TRBJ1-5, with D unresolved. The germline V gene encodes CDR1 SGDLS and CDR2 YYNGEE. Trimming removed 3 bases at V and 1 base at J, with 11 bases between. This CDR3 has 15 residues. The CDR3 nucleotides read TGTGCCAGCAGCGCCGAACGCGGGAGCAATCAGCCCCAGCATTTT. Translating it yields CASSAERGSNQPQHF.

The chain is built from TRBV4-1 and TRBJ2-2; TRBD2 agrees at 7 bases. This CDR3 spans 19 amino acids. The ends lost 5 bases at V and 1 base at J; junction bases unmatched: 16. Looked up from germline, CDR1 is MGHRA and CDR2 is YSYEKL. The CDR3 sequence: CASSYLHGREIRNTGELFF. The CDR3 DNA is TGCGCCAGCAGCTACCTTCACGGGCGGGAGATAAGGAACACCGGGGAGCTGTTTTTT.

The V gene is TRBV2, the J gene TRBJ1-1; the D gene is possibly TRBD1 (5 bases). Trimming took 7 bases from V and 4 from J, leaving 10 bases between them. The germline V gene has CDR1 SNHLY and CDR2 FYNNEI. The CDR3 consists of 12 residues. CDR3 bases: TGTGCCAGCATGGGCGGGACCACTGAAGCTTTCTTT. Protein product: CASMGGTTEAFF.

This chain connects TRBV9 to TRBJ2-1; tentative D call: TRBD2 (5 bases). CDR1 and CDR2 (germline): SGDLS, YYNGEE. This CDR3 has 16 amino acids. The V end was cut by 4 bases, the J end by 4 bases, with 18 bases between. The CDR3 DNA reads TGTGCCAGCAGCTTAGCAGGAGGCCTCCTATACAATGAGCAGTTCTTC. Translated, it gives CASSLAGGLLYNEQFF. The full variable domain, with the rest looked up from reference TRBV9 and TRBJ2-1, is DSGVTQTPKHLITATGQRVTLRCSPRSGDLSVYWYQQSLDQGLQFLIQYYNGEERAKGNILERFSAQQFPDLHSELNLSSLELGDSALYFCASSLAGGLLYNEQFFGPGTRLTVL.

The V gene is TRBV27, the J gene TRBJ2-3; 10 bases are a match to TRBD2. Per the germline V gene, CDR1 is MNHEY and CDR2 is SMNVEV (reference sequence). After removal of 4 bases from V and 3 bases from J, the junction contained 10 bases not matched to a gene. CDR3 size: 17 residues. The CDR3 here is CASSSPSGSLPTDTQYF. The CDR3 DNA is TGTGCCAGCAGTTCACCTAGCGGGAGCCTTCCAACAGATACGCAGTATTTT.